The 8 T cell receptor beta chains presented below share a single source sample, sequenced in a study of blood T cell repertoires in COVID-19. The method was immunoSEQ multiplex PCR; TCRdb's version includes in-frame clones alone and lacks a portion of them. The sample holds about 200,000 clones; about 80% are singletons and the top ten take 7.5%. The sequenced sample consisted of PBMCs or T cells enriched from blood (not recorded which). These receptors all stem from a man aged 35 to 55 who had recovered from COVID-19.

The gene calls are TRBV28 and TRBJ1-5, with TRBD1 matching 8 bases. The germline gives CDR1 MDHEN, CDR2 SYDVKM. V shed 7 bases and J 9 bases; nucleotides not matched to a gene: 11. The CDR3 is 14 residues long. This chain's CDR3 is CASNDRTGFRPQHF. Written as DNA, the CDR3 is TGTGCCAGCAACGACCGGACAGGGTTCCGGCCCCAGCATTTT.

The chain employs TRBV18 and TRBJ2-5; D is unclear. Trimming took 3 bases from V and 2 from J, leaving 13 bases between them. The length of the CDR3 is 15 residues. CDR1 KGHSH and CDR2 LQKENI come from the germline V gene. In DNA form, the CDR3 reads TGTGCCAGCTCACCCCTAGGTGGTGTACAAGAGACCCAGTACTTC. It codes for CASSPLGGVQETQYF.

The chain has TRBV5-1 and TRBJ2-1; a possible D gene is TRBD2 (5 bases). CDR3 length equals 11 residues. Trimming removed 3 bases from V and 13 bases from J, with 11 bases in between. The germline CDR1 and CDR2 sequences are SGHRS and YFSETQ. CDR3 sequence: CASSSRGSQFF. CDR3 nucleotide sequence: TGCGCCAGCAGCTCCCGGGGTAGCCAGTTCTTC.

The chain carries TRBV5-1 and TRBJ2-1; TRBD1 might be the D (6 bases). V was trimmed by 3 bases and J by 6 bases, leaving 10 bases between them. CDR3 length equals 13 residues. Germline V gives CDR1 SGHRS, CDR2 YFSETQ. This CDR3 is CASSSVTGNEQFF. The CDR3 DNA is TGCGCCAGCAGCTCGGTGACAGGCAATGAGCAGTTCTTC.

The chain combines TRBV3-1 (or the pseudogene TRBV3-2) with TRBJ1-2; TRBD1 agrees at 7 bases. The germline gives CDR1 LGHDT, CDR2 YNNKEL (reference sequence). The CDR3 covers 16 residues. V lost 3 bases and J lost 2; bases outside the gene matches: 9. CDR3 in amino acids: CASSHISGGRNYGYTF. DNA for the CDR3: TGTGCCAGCAGCCACATTTCAGGGGGAAGAAACTATGGCTACACCTTC.

The rearrangement uses TRBV4-2 and TRBJ2-7, with a weak D call TRBD2 (7 bases). V shed 3 bases and J shed 3 bases, with 15 bases lying between them. There are 15 residues in the CDR3. Germline CDR1 LGHNA, CDR2 YNFKEQ. Here the CDR3 reads CASSHEGLGGYEQYF. As DNA, the CDR3 is TGTGCCAGCAGCCATGAAGGACTAGGGGGCTACGAGCAGTACTTC.

V and J are TRBV5-1 and TRBJ1-1; a weak D match, TRBD1 (6 bases). The V gene's germline CDR1 is SGHRS and CDR2 YFSETQ. Trimming stripped 4 bases from V and 2 bases from J, with 15 bases between. The CDR3 extends over 15 amino acids. In DNA form, the CDR3 reads TGCGCCAGCAGCAGTTTTTCGACAGGAAACACTGAAGCTTTCTTT. This gives the protein CASSSFSTGNTEAFF.

This rearrangement joins TRBV14 to TRBJ2-5; no reliable D call. Trimming pared 1 base from V and 3 bases from J, leaving 9 bases between. The CDR3 has 14 residues. Germline assignment: CDR1 SGHDN and CDR2 FVKESK. The CDR3 loop is CASSQGAEKETQYF. Here the CDR3 DNA reads TGTGCCAGCAGCCAAGGGGCCGAAAAAGAGACCCAGTACTTC.